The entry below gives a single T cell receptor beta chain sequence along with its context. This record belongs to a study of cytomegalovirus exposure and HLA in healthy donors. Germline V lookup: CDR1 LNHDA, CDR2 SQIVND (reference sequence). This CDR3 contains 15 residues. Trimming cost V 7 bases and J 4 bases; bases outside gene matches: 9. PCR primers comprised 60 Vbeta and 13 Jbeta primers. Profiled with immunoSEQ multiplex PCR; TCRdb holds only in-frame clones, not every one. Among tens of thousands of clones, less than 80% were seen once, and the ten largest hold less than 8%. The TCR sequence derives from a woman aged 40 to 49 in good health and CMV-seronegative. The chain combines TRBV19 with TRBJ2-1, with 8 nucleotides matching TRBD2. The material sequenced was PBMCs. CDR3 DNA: TGTGCCAGTACCCTCGGGGGGGCCGGTTACAATGAGCAGTTCTTC. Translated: CASTLGGAGYNEQFF. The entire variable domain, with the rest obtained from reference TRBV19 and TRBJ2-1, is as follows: DGGITQSPKYLFRKEGQNVTLSCEQNLNHDAMYWYRQDPGQGLRLIYYSQIVNDFQKGDIAEGYSVSREKKESFPLTVTSAQKNPTAFYLCASTLGGAGYNEQFFGPGTRLTVL.